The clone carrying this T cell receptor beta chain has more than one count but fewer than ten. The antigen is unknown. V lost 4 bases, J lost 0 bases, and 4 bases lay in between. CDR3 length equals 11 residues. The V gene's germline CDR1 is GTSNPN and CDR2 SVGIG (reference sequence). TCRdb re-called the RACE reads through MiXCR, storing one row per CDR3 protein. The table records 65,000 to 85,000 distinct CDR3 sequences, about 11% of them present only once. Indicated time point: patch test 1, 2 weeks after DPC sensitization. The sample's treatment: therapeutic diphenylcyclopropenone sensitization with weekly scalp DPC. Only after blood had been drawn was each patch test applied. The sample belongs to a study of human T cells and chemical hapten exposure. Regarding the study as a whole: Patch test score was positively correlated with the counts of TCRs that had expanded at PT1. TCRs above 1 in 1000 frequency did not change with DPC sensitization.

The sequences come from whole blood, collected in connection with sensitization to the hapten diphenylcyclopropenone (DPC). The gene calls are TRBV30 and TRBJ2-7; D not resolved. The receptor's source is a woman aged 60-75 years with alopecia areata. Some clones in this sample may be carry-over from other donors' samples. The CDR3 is CAWTDSYEQYF. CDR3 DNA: TGTGCCTGGACAGACTCCTACGAGCAGTACTTC.